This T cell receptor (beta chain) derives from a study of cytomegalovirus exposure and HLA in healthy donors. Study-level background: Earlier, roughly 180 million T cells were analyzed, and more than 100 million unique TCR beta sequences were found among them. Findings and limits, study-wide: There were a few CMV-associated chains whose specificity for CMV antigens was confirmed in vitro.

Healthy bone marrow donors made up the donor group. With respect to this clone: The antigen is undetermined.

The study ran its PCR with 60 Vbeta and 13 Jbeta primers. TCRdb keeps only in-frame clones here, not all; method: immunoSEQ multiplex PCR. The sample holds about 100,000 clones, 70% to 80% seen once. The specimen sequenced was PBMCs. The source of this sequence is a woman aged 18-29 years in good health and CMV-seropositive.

The DNA of the CDR3 is TGTGCCAGCAAGACCGGGGGTAGCTACACCTTC. Its translation: CASKTGGSYTF. The genes are TRBV6-6 and TRBJ1-2; D perhaps matches TRBD1 (5 bases). CDR3 length: 11 amino acids. CDR1 and CDR2 from the germline V gene are MNHNY and SVGAGI (reference sequence). Between the trimmed V and J ends, which lost 7 bases and 9 bases, there was a span of 12 bases.